A single sample is the source of the 32 T cell receptor beta chains below, sequenced in a study of beta chain features in type 1 diabetes. Study results and caveats: All four CD4+ subsets from Type 1 diabetes patients carried moderately but significantly shorter TCRB CDR3s.

Their specific antigens are unknown. TCRB transcripts that were expressed got sequenced, as all of the isolated RNA had been reverse transcribed. The method was immunoSEQ multiplex PCR; TCRdb's version includes in-frame clones alone and lacks a portion of them. Of about 260,000 clones in the sample, roughly 22% were seen once. Sequenced sample: naive CD4+ T cells from blood. Every receptor here comes from a woman in her thirties or forties with type 1 diabetes.

The chain combines TRBV7-9 with TRBJ2-5; tentative D call: TRBD2 (6 bases). Germline V gives CDR1 SEHNR, CDR2 FQNEAQ (reference sequence). The V gene lost 5 bases and the J gene lost 2 bases, with 9 bases spanning the gap. The CDR3 has 13 amino acids. The DNA of the CDR3 is TGTGCCAGCAGCCCCGGGACTCAAGAGACCCAGTACTTC. Protein sequence: CASSPGTQETQYF.

Only a few counts were recorded for this clone. The chain is built from TRBV7-9 and TRBJ1-2, with D maybe TRBD1 (6 bases). Germline V lookup: CDR1 SEHNR, CDR2 FQNEAQ (reference sequence). The CDR3 extends over 15 amino acids. V lost 0 bases and J lost 3, with 11 bases in between. The DNA for the CDR3 is TGTGCCAGCAGCTTAGCGCGAGGACAGTACTATGGCTACACCTTC. It codes for CASSLARGQYYGYTF.

The V gene is TRBV29-1, the J gene TRBJ2-3; unclear D gene. Trimming took 4 bases from V and 2 from J, leaving 16 bases between them. The CDR3 spans 15 residues. CDR1 is SQVTM, CDR2 ANQGSEA, per germline. CDR3 sequence (DNA): TGCAGCGTTGTTCTCGCGCCCAGGTCCACAGATACGCAGTATTTT. Translation: CSVVLAPRSTDTQYF.

This clone was recorded a few times. The V call is TRBV30, the J call TRBJ1-2; tentatively, D is TRBD1 (5 bases). The V end was cut by 1 base, the J end by 4 bases, with 10 bases between. Germline V lookup: CDR1 GTSNPN, CDR2 SVGIG (reference sequence). The length of the CDR3 is 13 residues. The CDR3: CAWSEGDPYGYTF. The CDR3 DNA is TGTGCCTGGAGTGAAGGGGATCCCTATGGCTACACCTTC. The full variable domain, with the rest looked up from reference TRBV30 and TRBJ1-2, is SQTIHQWPATLVQPVGSPLSLECTVEGTSNPNLYWYRQAAGRGLQLLFYSVGIGQISSEVPQNLSASRPQDRQFILSSKKLLLSDSGFYLCAWSEGDPYGYTFGSGTRLTVV.

This clone occurred a few times. This rearrangement joins TRBV29-1 to TRBJ2-1; 8 bases are a match to TRBD2. CDR1 and CDR2 from the germline V gene are SQVTM and ANQGSEA. V dropped 7 bases and J dropped 2; count of bases not matched to a gene: 7. The CDR3 sequence is 14 residues long. This chain's CDR3 is CSGAERGPYNEQFF. For the CDR3, the DNA is TGCAGCGGGGCCGAGCGGGGGCCCTACAATGAGCAGTTCTTC.

This chain uses TRBV28 with TRBJ1-2; D might be TRBD1 (5 bases). Trimming stripped 7 bases from V and 0 bases from J, with 12 bases between. There are 14 residues in the CDR3. Germline lookup yields CDR1 MDHEN and CDR2 SYDVKM. CDR3 sequence reads: CASTRTRANYGYTF. The CDR3 coding sequence is TGTGCCAGCACCCGGACAAGAGCTAACTATGGCTACACCTTC.

This chain connects TRBV6-5 to TRBJ1-5; D call uncertain. The V and J ends lost 7 bases and 5 bases respectively, with 18 bases between them. The germline CDR1 and CDR2 sequences are MNHEY and SVGAGI. The CDR3 length is 15 residues. The DNA for the CDR3 is TGTGCCAGCAAACGCCGGGATACATGGTATCAGCCCCAGCATTTT. Translating gives CASKRRDTWYQPQHF.

This clone has more than one count but fewer than ten. The V and J genes are TRBV15 and TRBJ1-4, with 10 bases fitting TRBD1. V shed 5 bases, J shed 7 bases, and the junction held 4 bases outside the gene matches. Germline V lookup: CDR1 LNHNV, CDR2 YYDKDF (reference sequence). The CDR3 spans 14 residues. The CDR3 DNA is TGTGCCACCAGCGGCGGGACAGGGGCTGAAAAACTGTTTTTT. Amino acids: CATSGGTGAEKLFF. The complete variable domain, with remaining parts taken from reference TRBV15 and TRBJ1-4, reads DAMVIQNPRYQVTQFGKPVTLSCSQTLNHNVMYWYQQKSSQAPKLLFHYYDKDFNNEADTPDNFQSRRPNTSFCFLDIRSPGLGDTAMYLCATSGGTGAEKLFFGSGTQLSVL.

Notes on this clone: The sample contains more than one DNA sequence encoding this CDR3. The chain couples TRBV5-1 to TRBJ2-5; TRBD2 matches at 7 bases. V lost 2 bases and J lost 3; bases outside the gene matches: 1. Germline CDR1 SGHRS, CDR2 YFSETQ. The CDR3 has 13 amino acids. CDR3: CASSFAGEETQYF. The CDR3 DNA follows: TGCGCCAGCAGCTTTGCGGGGGAAGAGACCCAGTACTTC.

The chain joins TRBV6-6 to TRBJ2-3; 7 bases match TRBD2. The J segment lost 2 bases and the V segment lost 5 bases, leaving 10 bases of the junction unmatched. The CDR3 spans 16 residues. CDR1 and CDR2 from the germline V gene are MNHNY and SVGAGI (reference sequence). The CDR3 DNA is TGTGCCAGCAGTATCGGGGTAGCGGGCTTCACAGATACGCAGTATTTT. Its translation: CASSIGVAGFTDTQYF.

The CDR3 sequence is CASSPRTGDTQYF. Here the CDR3 DNA reads TGTGCCAGCAGCCCAAGGACAGGAGATACGCAGTATTTT. The chain recombines TRBV4-2 with TRBJ2-3, with 7 bases matching TRBD1. The CDR3 totals 13 residues. CDR1 is LGHNA and CDR2 is YNFKEQ in the germline V gene. The junction had 3 bases not matched to a gene; V was cut back by 4 bases and J by 5 bases.

The rearrangement joins TRBV28 to TRBJ2-5; 7 bases match TRBD2. The J call may be mistaken, given a closer DNA end match to TRBJ2-7. This CDR3 comprises 14 residues. The germline V gene has CDR1 MDHEN and CDR2 SYDVKM. The CDR3 bases are TGTGCCAGCAGTCCCGGGGGAGGGCCCCACGAGCAGTACTTC. This gives the protein CASSPGGGPHEQYF.

The V call is TRBV5-1, the J call TRBJ2-5; 12 bases are shared with TRBD2. CDR1 SGHRS and CDR2 YFSETQ come from the germline V gene. The CDR3 totals 16 residues. J lost 4 bases, V lost 7 bases, and 11 bases had no gene match. CDR3 DNA sequence: TGCGCCAGCGTCGGACTAGCGGGGTCCGAAGGAGAGACCCAGTACTTC. This gives the protein CASVGLAGSEGETQYF.

This chain links TRBV27 with TRBJ2-7, with 8 positions matching TRBD1. Trimming took 3 bases from V and 7 from J; bases not matched to a gene: 5. Germline lookup yields CDR1 MNHEY and CDR2 SMNVEV (reference sequence). The CDR3 extends over 13 amino acids. CDR3 residues: CASSLQGAGEQYF. As DNA, the CDR3 is TGTGCCAGCAGTTTGCAGGGGGCAGGGGAGCAGTACTTC.

This clone was counted between two and nine times. The chain carries TRBV30 and TRBJ2-3, with D maybe TRBD2 (5 bases). The CDR3 has 13 residues. CDR1 and CDR2 (germline): GTSNPN, SVGIG (reference sequence). The CDR3 reads CAWGAGGADTQYF. In nucleotides, the CDR3 is TGTGCTTGGGGTGCTGGAGGCGCAGATACGCAGTATTTT.

The chain combines TRBV7-2 with TRBJ2-4, with TRBD1 matching over 7 bases. CDR3 length: 14 amino acids. Looked up from germline, CDR1 is SGHTA and CDR2 is FQGNSA. V lost 3 bases to trimming and J lost 6 bases; unmatched junction nucleotides: 5. The CDR3 region has the DNA TGTGCCAGCAGCTTCCGGGACAGCGGAAACATTCAGTACTTC. This encodes CASSFRDSGNIQYF.

The chain recombines TRBV5-1 with TRBJ2-1; 7 bases align to TRBD2. Germline V CDR1 and CDR2: SGHRS, YFSETQ. Trimming cost V 4 bases and J 5 bases; bases outside gene matches: 12. There are 16 residues in the CDR3. CDR3 DNA sequence: TGCGCCAGCAGCCCTATTGTCGGGAGCGGGAACAATGAGCAGTTCTTC. This codes for CASSPIVGSGNNEQFF.

The V and J genes are TRBV15 and TRBJ2-7; D call uncertain. Germline V gives CDR1 LNHNV, CDR2 YYDKDF (reference sequence). Trimming stripped 6 bases from V and 0 bases from J, with 6 bases between. The CDR3 extends over 12 amino acids. CDR3 nucleotides: TGTGCCACCAGATCTAGCTCCTACGAGCAGTACTTC. Translated: CATRSSSYEQYF.

The V call is TRBV7-9, the J call TRBJ1-5; D is unclear. Germline V gene data show CDR1 as SEHNR and CDR2 as FQNEAQ (reference sequence). This CDR3 comprises 12 residues. V lost 8 bases and J lost 0, with 5 bases in between. The CDR3: CASCNSNQPQHF. The CDR3 DNA reads as TGTGCCAGCTGTAATAGCAATCAGCCCCAGCATTTT. Full variable domain (remainder filled in from reference TRBV7-9 and TRBJ1-5): DTGVSQNPRHKITKRGQNVTFRCDPISEHNRLYWYRQTLGQGPEFLTYFQNEAQLEKSRLLSDRFSAERPKGSFSTLEIQRTEQGDSAMYLCASCNSNQPQHFGDGTRLSIL.

The chain carries TRBV29-1 and TRBJ1-1; D possibly corresponds to TRBD1 (5 bases). The CDR3 totals 13 residues. Germline CDR1 is SQVTM and CDR2 is ANQGSEA. Trimming took 5 bases from V and 7 from J, leaving 17 bases between them. The CDR3 nucleotides are TGCAGCGTTCAGGGTGAGGGGAGGGGTGAAGCTTTCTTT. The encoded protein is CSVQGEGRGEAFF.

This clone was picked up a small number of times. The rearrangement links TRBV5-1 to TRBJ2-1; TRBD1 might be the D (5 bases). Germline V CDR1 and CDR2: SGHRS, YFSETQ. CDR3 size: 14 residues. The ends were cut back, 0 bases at V and 7 bases at J, with 11 bases in the middle. CDR3 in DNA: TGCGCCAGCAGCTTGGCCGCCCAGGGAAATGAGCAGTTCTTC. Its protein product is CASSLAAQGNEQFF.

CDR3 amino acids: CASSFSKQDEELFF. CDR3 bases: TGCGCCAGCAGCTTTAGCAAACAGGATGAGGAGCTGTTTTTT. This chain joins TRBV5-1 and TRBJ2-2, with D tentatively TRBD1 (5 bases). The CDR3 sequence is 14 residues long. Germline V CDR1 and CDR2: SGHRS, YFSETQ. V was pared by 2 bases and J by 10 bases, with 15 bases between.

The genes are TRBV30 and TRBJ2-7; 8 positions agree with TRBD1. V gave up 3 bases and J gave up 5 bases; unmatched junction bases: 9. The V gene's germline CDR1 is GTSNPN and CDR2 SVGIG (reference sequence). The CDR3 has 14 amino acids. In DNA form, the CDR3 reads TGTGCCTGGAGCGCGGACAGGGCTCGGAACGAGCAGTACTTC. This encodes CAWSADRARNEQYF.

The chain links TRBV6-5 to TRBJ2-3; tentatively, D is TRBD2 (6 bases). Germline-derived CDR1 and CDR2 are MNHEY and SVGAGI. V lost 0 bases and J 2 bases, leaving 12 bases between the germline ends. The CDR3 consists of 16 residues. The CDR3: CASSYSERGFTDTQYF. The CDR3 DNA follows: TGTGCCAGCAGTTACTCGGAACGGGGGTTCACAGATACGCAGTATTTT.

V is TRBV4-1 and J is TRBJ2-7, with D hard to call. The CDR3 runs to 15 residues. From germline, CDR1 is MGHRA and CDR2 YSYEKL. The ends were cut back, 2 bases at V and 1 base at J, with 12 bases in the middle. This chain's CDR3 is CASSQTSRNSYEQYF. CDR3 bases: TGCGCCAGCAGCCAAACTTCGAGGAATTCCTACGAGCAGTACTTC.

The chain combines TRBV28 with TRBJ2-7; 8 bases are a match to TRBD2. With V trimmed by 5 bases and J by 2 bases, 11 bases remained unmatched. This CDR3 spans 16 amino acids. CDR1 is MDHEN, CDR2 SYDVKM, per germline. CDR3 loop: CASSPPRSSGPYEQYF. The DNA for the CDR3 is TGTGCCAGCAGTCCCCCCCGTTCTAGCGGGCCCTACGAGCAGTACTTC. Combining the CDR3 with reference TRBV28 and TRBJ2-7 gives the whole variable domain DVKVTQSSRYLVKRTGEKVFLECVQDMDHENMFWYRQDPGLGLRLIYFSYDVKMKEKGDIPEGYSVSREKKERFSLILESASTNQTSMYLCASSPPRSSGPYEQYFGPGTRLTVT.

V usage is TRBV5-1 and J usage is TRBJ2-1, with 8 bases identical to TRBD2. This CDR3 has 15 amino acids. The germline CDR1 and CDR2 sequences are SGHRS and YFSETQ. Unmatched junction bases numbered 10, after V lost 5 bases and J lost 6 bases. The DNA of the CDR3 is TGCGCCAGCAGTTTTAGCGGGGAAGGGTTCAATGAGCAGTTCTTC. Translated: CASSFSGEGFNEQFF. Complete variable domain (other parts from reference TRBV5-1 and TRBJ2-1): KAGVTQTPRYLIKTRGQQVTLSCSPISGHRSVSWYQQTPGQGLQFLFEYFSETQRNKGNFPGRFSGRQFSNSRSEMNVSTLELGDSALYLCASSFSGEGFNEQFFGPGTRLTVL.

The chain links TRBV2 to TRBJ2-1; D is unresolved. The CDR3 sequence is 14 residues long. V dropped 8 bases and J dropped 5 bases, with 16 bases sitting between them. Germline assignment: CDR1 SNHLY and CDR2 FYNNEI. The DNA for the CDR3 is TGTGCCAGCGGCAGCCCTGCGGCGAACAATGAGCAGTTCTTC. Its protein product is CASGSPAANNEQFF.

The rearrangement joins TRBV6-6 to TRBJ1-2; D is unresolved. Germline CDR1 MNHNY, CDR2 SVGAGI (reference sequence). The CDR3 runs 14 residues. V was pared by 5 bases and J by 4 bases, with 14 bases between. CDR3 DNA sequence: TGTGCCAGCAGTCCTCTACCCGGTGTCTATGGCTACACCTTC. Translated: CASSPLPGVYGYTF.

J is TRBJ2-2 and V is TRBV7-8; D gene uncertain. This CDR3 spans 15 amino acids. V was shortened by 6 bases and J by 3 bases, with 14 bases between the two germline ends. The germline gives CDR1 SGHVS, CDR2 FQNEAQ. CDR3 in DNA: TGTGCCAGCAGTCCCGTCTCCCAGGACACCGGGGAGCTGTTTTTT. This codes for CASSPVSQDTGELFF.

The chain is built from TRBV6-5 and TRBJ2-1; 9 bases line up with TRBD2. CDR1 is MNHEY and CDR2 is SVGAGI in the germline V gene. J was trimmed by 8 bases and V by 0 bases; bases with no gene match: 8. The CDR3 loop spans 16 amino acids. CDR3 DNA: TGTGCCAGCAGTTACTCGATGGCGGGGGGGCCAGATGAGCAGTTCTTC. Its translation is CASSYSMAGGPDEQFF.

This clone has more than one count but fewer than ten. CDR3 in DNA: TGTGCCAGCAGGGGCAGCTGGAACACTGAAGCTTTCTTT. This gives the protein CASRGSWNTEAFF. This chain links TRBV2 with TRBJ1-1; no clear D gene. The CDR3 length is 13 residues. Germline-derived CDR1 and CDR2 are SNHLY and FYNNEI. Between the trimmed V and J ends, which lost 6 bases and 1 base, there was a span of 9 bases.